These 5 T cell receptor beta chains came from one sample sequenced in a study of blood T cell repertoires in COVID-19. TCRdb keeps only in-frame clones here, not all; method: immunoSEQ multiplex PCR. Of roughly 150,000 clones in the sample, roughly 80% were seen once. Sequencing was done on a sample of peripheral blood. Every receptor here comes from a human donor in a cohort sampled during active COVID-19.

The chain has TRBV5-6 and TRBJ1-4; D uncertain. The CDR3 spans 12 residues. Looked up from germline, CDR1 is SGHDT and CDR2 is YYEEEE. Trimming removed 7 bases at V and 5 bases at J, with 9 bases between. Here the CDR3 reads CASLGPNEKLFF. The CDR3 DNA is TGTGCCAGCCTGGGCCCGAATGAAAAACTGTTTTTT.

The count of this clone is one. The rearrangement links TRBV7-2 to TRBJ1-5, with 7 bases identical to TRBD1. Germline CDR1 and CDR2: SGHTA and FQGNSA. The CDR3 length is 14 residues. The J segment lost 3 bases and the V segment lost 6 bases, leaving 5 bases of the junction unmatched. The CDR3 protein is CASSRDRVNQPQHF. The CDR3 nucleotides are TGTGCCAGCAGTCGAGACAGGGTCAATCAGCCCCAGCATTTT.

There are a few counts of this clone. The CDR3 coding sequence is TGTGCCAGCGGTCGGGGGAGGGTGGACACTGAAGCTTTCTTT. Its translation is CASGRGRVDTEAFF. This sequence joins TRBV2 and TRBJ1-1; maybe TRBD1 (5 bases). Between the trimmed V and J ends, which lost 8 bases and 3 bases, there was a span of 16 bases. This CDR3 has 14 residues. Germline V gives CDR1 SNHLY, CDR2 FYNNEI. Full variable domain (missing parts from reference TRBV2 and TRBJ1-1): EPEVTQTPSHQVTQMGQEVILRCVPISNHLYFYWYRQILGQKVEFLVSFYNNEISEKSEIFDDQFSVERPDGSNFTLKIRSTKLEDSAMYFCASGRGRVDTEAFFGQGTRLTVV.

Details on this clone: One end of the junction is discordant with germline, which a read error may explain. The chain couples TRBV7-7 to TRBJ2-5, with 10 bases matching TRBD2. There are 16 residues in the CDR3. Germline assignment: CDR1 SSHAT and CDR2 FNYEAQ (reference sequence). The DNA for the CDR3 is TGTGCTAGCAGCTCGTCTAGCGGGGGATATCAAGAGACCCAGTACTTC. It is translated as CASSSSSGGYQETQYF. The full variable domain, completed using reference TRBV7-7 and TRBJ2-5, is GAGVSQSPRYKVTKRGQDVTLRCDPISSHATLYWYQQALGQGPEFLTYFNYEAQPDKSGLPSDRFSAERPEGSISTLTIQRTEQRDSAMYRCASSSSSGGYQETQYFGPGTRLLVL.

The chain uses TRBV7-2 and TRBJ1-4; 10 nucleotides align to TRBD1. The V gene end was trimmed by 4 bases and the J gene end by 6 bases; junction bases not matched to a gene: 8. Per germline, CDR1 SGHTA and CDR2 FQGNSA. This CDR3 comprises 16 residues. The CDR3 here is CASSSGDRGLYEKLFF. CDR3 DNA sequence: TGTGCCAGCAGCTCCGGCGACAGGGGGCTGTATGAAAAACTGTTTTTT.